Listed below are T cell receptor beta chains from one sample, sequenced in a study of molecular identifiers for immune sequencing clone quantification. Each CDR3 protein gets one entry after TCRdb re-called the PCR reads with MiXCR. The table has about half a million distinct CDR3 sequences, 20% to 25% seen once. What was sequenced was naive CD8+ T cells from blood, with Jurkat cell RNA spiked in. The receptor set was obtained from a human donor in good health. Some libraries in this study had Jurkat cell RNA spiked in. CDR3s include the opening cysteine and the closing phenylalanine or tryptophan. Each record gives: V gene, J gene, clone size, CDR3 protein. Clone size is not always given. Where it is, it says once, few, many or a class for expanded clones.

v_gene: TRBV12-3/TRBV12-4; j_gene: TRBJ2-4; abundance: many; CDR3aa: CASVNSARRGF
v_gene: TRBV6-5; j_gene: TRBJ2-7; abundance: many; CDR3aa: CASSTLTSGVYEQYF
v_gene: TRBV27; j_gene: TRBJ1-1; abundance: few; CDR3aa: CASSLRGRGTEAFF
v_gene: TRBV7-6; j_gene: TRBJ1-5; abundance: many; CDR3aa: CASSLMEGSQPQHF
v_gene: TRBV30; j_gene: .; abundance: .; CDR3aa: CAWGTGTGVMGTQYF
v_gene: TRBV6-5; j_gene: TRBJ2-7; abundance: few; CDR3aa: CASISEPYEQYF
v_gene: TRBV7-9; j_gene: TRBJ2-7; abundance: many; CDR3aa: CASSSTAGEQYF
v_gene: TRBV7-9; j_gene: TRBJ2-2; abundance: many; CDR3aa: CASSPRRDRGFAGELFF
v_gene: TRBV7-3; j_gene: TRBJ2-3; abundance: .; CDR3aa: CASSPSGGVDTQYF
v_gene: TRBV5-6; j_gene: TRBJ1-5; abundance: .; CDR3aa: CASSHVRVRLFSNQPQHF
v_gene: TRBV5-4; j_gene: TRBJ2-5; abundance: many; CDR3aa: CASSFGAGAEETQYF
v_gene: TRBV7-6; j_gene: TRBJ2-5; abundance: many; CDR3aa: CASSLGARGFETQYF
v_gene: TRBV28; j_gene: TRBJ2-5; abundance: many; CDR3aa: CASSLWQETQYF
v_gene: TRBV4-1; j_gene: TRBJ2-7; abundance: .; CDR3aa: CASSPGAVYYEQYF
v_gene: TRBV14; j_gene: TRBJ2-7; abundance: .; CDR3aa: CASSQSGTPMYGQYF
v_gene: TRBV6-6; j_gene: TRBJ2-5; abundance: few; CDR3aa: CASSPFGPTVGETQYF
v_gene: TRBV27; j_gene: TRBJ1-2; abundance: few; CDR3aa: CASRGGLGYTF
v_gene: TRBV12-3/TRBV12-4; j_gene: TRBJ2-2; abundance: .; CDR3aa: CASSLGPPELFF
v_gene: TRBV12-3/TRBV12-4; j_gene: TRBJ2-2; abundance: few; CDR3aa: CASRLGAGELFF
v_gene: TRBV4-1; j_gene: TRBJ1-2; abundance: few; CDR3aa: CASSQGGLGGNGYTF
v_gene: TRBV7-2; j_gene: TRBJ2-7; abundance: few; CDR3aa: CASSPGQGRDYEQYF
v_gene: TRBV27; j_gene: TRBJ2-7; abundance: few; CDR3aa: CASRYSGASYEQYF
v_gene: TRBV5-1; j_gene: TRBJ2-5; abundance: .; CDR3aa: CASSLEPSGGNQETQYF
v_gene: TRBV2; j_gene: TRBJ2-2; abundance: .; CDR3aa: CASSDGTSGRAGAGELFF
v_gene: TRBV6-5; j_gene: TRBJ1-4; abundance: few; CDR3aa: CASSYLKENPSNEKLFF
v_gene: TRBV4-1; j_gene: TRBJ2-4; abundance: .; CDR3aa: CASSQESTSGSRNIQYF
v_gene: TRBV6-2/TRBV6-3; j_gene: TRBJ2-7; abundance: .; CDR3aa: CASNPSSRVYYEQYF
v_gene: TRBV7-9; j_gene: TRBJ2-3; abundance: few; CDR3aa: CAKVRLAGLHTDTQYF
v_gene: TRBV20-1; j_gene: TRBJ2-3; abundance: many; CDR3aa: CSARASGSVDTQYF
v_gene: TRBV9; j_gene: TRBJ1-1; abundance: many; CDR3aa: CASSPSHFGMGTEAFF
v_gene: TRBV29-1; j_gene: TRBJ2-7; abundance: few; CDR3aa: CSVDVGQGTTYEQYF
v_gene: TRBV2; j_gene: TRBJ1-2; abundance: few; CDR3aa: CASSSGQGVDYGYTF
v_gene: TRBV19; j_gene: TRBJ1-2; abundance: .; CDR3aa: CASNTGANGYTF
v_gene: TRBV6-2/TRBV6-3; j_gene: TRBJ2-1; abundance: .; CDR3aa: CASSALWQPNEQFF
v_gene: TRBV5-1; j_gene: TRBJ1-2; abundance: .; CDR3aa: CASSLVQGYDYGYTF
v_gene: TRBV4-3; j_gene: TRBJ2-2; abundance: .; CDR3aa: CAGSQDLWNTGELFF
v_gene: TRBV3-1; j_gene: TRBJ2-2; abundance: many; CDR3aa: CASSHPHDSYTGELFF
v_gene: TRBV27; j_gene: TRBJ2-3; abundance: many; CDR3aa: CASSQRADTQYF
v_gene: TRBV27; j_gene: TRBJ1-6; abundance: .; CDR3aa: CAGSGQGVWSPLHF
v_gene: TRBV7-9; j_gene: TRBJ2-4; abundance: many; CDR3aa: CASVSKNIQYF
v_gene: TRBV7-9; j_gene: TRBJ2-4; abundance: many; CDR3aa: CASSLFPAIAKNIQYF
v_gene: TRBV4-1; j_gene: TRBJ1-5; abundance: .; CDR3aa: CASSPRTYGTGDGQPQHF
v_gene: TRBV9; j_gene: TRBJ2-5; abundance: many; CDR3aa: CASSVVGETGEETQYF
v_gene: TRBV4-1; j_gene: TRBJ2-7; abundance: .; CDR3aa: CASSQIGTGDRSDEQYF
v_gene: TRBV2; j_gene: TRBJ1-6; abundance: .; CDR3aa: CAGTTESKYNSPLHF
v_gene: TRBV19; j_gene: TRBJ2-2; abundance: .; CDR3aa: CASSVWRELGELFF
v_gene: TRBV6-2/TRBV6-3; j_gene: TRBJ2-2; abundance: .; CDR3aa: CASTAVYPENTGELFF
v_gene: TRBV2; j_gene: TRBJ2-5; abundance: few; CDR3aa: CASSAAWGGTQETQYF
v_gene: TRBV5-4; j_gene: TRBJ1-2; abundance: many; CDR3aa: CASSSDRLGYTF
v_gene: TRBV4-1; j_gene: TRBJ2-1; abundance: few; CDR3aa: CASSRDAVLSNEQFF
v_gene: TRBV18; j_gene: TRBJ2-3; abundance: many; CDR3aa: CASSPPGGADTQYF
v_gene: TRBV6-5; j_gene: TRBJ2-7; abundance: .; CDR3aa: CASSYSTSGGYEQYF
v_gene: TRBV3-1; j_gene: TRBJ1-1; abundance: .; CDR3aa: CASSQVLERNTEAFF
v_gene: TRBV20-1; j_gene: TRBJ2-1; abundance: few; CDR3aa: CSARDGLATDEQFF
v_gene: TRBV5-1; j_gene: TRBJ1-1; abundance: many; CDR3aa: CASSFGRAAFF
v_gene: TRBV6-2/TRBV6-3; j_gene: TRBJ2-2; abundance: few; CDR3aa: CASSYPGQNTGELFF
v_gene: TRBV4-3; j_gene: TRBJ2-7; abundance: few; CDR3aa: CASSQGGVGVYEQYF